Listed here are 15 T cell receptor beta chains from one sample, sequenced in a study of T cell changes during pregnancy in multiple sclerosis. TCRdb keeps only in-frame clones here, not all; method: immunoSEQ multiplex PCR. The sample lists about 70,000 clones; around 94% were seen once. This material consisted of peripheral blood, taken in the third trimester of pregnancy. These receptors all stem from a female donor with multiple sclerosis, enrolled in a pregnancy study.

V gene TRBV11-2 combines with J gene TRBJ2-1, with TRBD1 identical over 8 bases. The CDR3 contains 15 residues. Germline values: CDR1 SGHAT, CDR2 FQNNGV. The ends lost 5 bases at V and 7 bases at J; junction bases unmatched: 10. The CDR3 loop is CASSPGQGVWNEQFF. CDR3 in DNA: TGTGCCAGCAGCCCTGGACAGGGTGTGTGGAATGAGCAGTTCTTC. The entire variable domain, with the rest obtained from reference TRBV11-2 and TRBJ2-1, is as follows: EAGVAQSPRYKIIEKRQSVAFWCNPISGHATLYWYQQILGQGPKLLIQFQNNGVVDDSQLPKDRFSAERLKGVDSTLKIQPAKLEDSAVYLCASSPGQGVWNEQFFGPGTRLTVL.

The chain links TRBV10-3 to TRBJ2-2; a possible D gene is TRBD1 (6 bases). The CDR3 loop spans 15 amino acids. V dropped 2 bases and J dropped 0 bases, with 7 bases sitting between them. In germline, CDR1 is ENHRY, CDR2 SYGVKD. CDR3 amino acids: CAISEGGANTGELFF. The CDR3 nucleotides read TGTGCCATCAGTGAGGGGGGCGCGAACACCGGGGAGCTGTTTTTT.

This clone was observed a single time. V usage is TRBV7-9 and J usage is TRBJ2-3; D not certain. V was trimmed by 5 bases and J by 1 base, leaving 7 bases between them. CDR1 and CDR2 (germline): SEHNR, FQNEAQ (reference sequence). This CDR3 comprises 13 residues. The CDR3 sequence is CASSPSGTDTQYF. Written as DNA, the CDR3 is TGTGCCAGCAGCCCCAGCGGCACAGATACGCAGTATTTT.

The J gene is TRBJ1-1, the V gene TRBV25-1; 9 nucleotides line up with TRBD1. Germline V lookup: CDR1 MGHDK, CDR2 SYGVNS. Trimming removed 6 bases from V and 1 base from J; junction bases left unmatched: 3. CDR3 length: 14 amino acids. The CDR3 DNA is TGTGCCAGCAGACGGACAGGGGCGAACACTGAAGCTTTCTTT. Translation: CASRRTGANTEAFF.

The chain links TRBV11-2 to TRBJ2-3; 14 bases are shared with TRBD2. V was clipped by 5 bases and J by 2 bases; unmatched bases: 6. Per the germline V gene, CDR1 is SGHAT and CDR2 is FQNNGV. The CDR3 spans 17 residues. In DNA, the CDR3 is TGTGCCAGCAGCACCAGGACTAGCGGGGGGTACACAGATACGCAGTATTTT. It translates to CASSTRTSGGYTDTQYF.

The genes are TRBV15 and TRBJ2-7, with 13 bases lining up with TRBD2. Germline assignment: CDR1 LNHNV and CDR2 YYDKDF (reference sequence). The ends lost 0 bases at V and 6 bases at J; junction bases unmatched: 2. The CDR3 extends over 15 amino acids. The chain's CDR3 is CATSRDTSGGAEQYF. The CDR3 DNA follows: TGTGCCACCAGCAGAGATACTAGCGGGGGGGCCGAGCAGTACTTC.

V gene TRBV4-2 combines with J gene TRBJ1-5, with TRBD1 identical over 7 bases. Germline values: CDR1 LGHNA, CDR2 YNFKEQ. Germline trimming cut 6 bases from V and 7 bases from J; bases unmatched to any gene: 12. The CDR3 is 15 amino acids. For the CDR3, the DNA is TGTGCCAGCAGTCCAAGACAGGGTGATTACCAGCCCCAGCATTTT. Its translation: CASSPRQGDYQPQHF.

This chain joins TRBV19 and TRBJ1-1; D is unclear. V shed 3 bases and J shed 0 bases, with 11 bases lying between them. The CDR3 contains 15 residues. In germline, CDR1 is LNHDA, CDR2 SQIVND (reference sequence). For the CDR3, the DNA is TGTGCCAGTAGTATTTTAAGACACATGAACACTGAAGCTTTCTTT. Its translation is CASSILRHMNTEAFF. Full variable domain (missing parts from reference TRBV19 and TRBJ1-1): DGGITQSPKYLFRKEGQNVTLSCEQNLNHDAMYWYRQDPGQGLRLIYYSQIVNDFQKGDIAEGYSVSREKKESFPLTVTSAQKNPTAFYLCASSILRHMNTEAFFGQGTRLTVV.

This clone was seen only a few times. The chain recombines TRBV4-2 with TRBJ1-3; TRBD1 is a possible D gene (6 bases). The CDR3 consists of 18 residues. Germline V lookup: CDR1 LGHNA, CDR2 YNFKEQ. V lost 1 base and J 4 bases, leaving 20 bases between the germline ends. The CDR3 nucleotides read TGTGCCAGCAGCCAAGCCCTACAGGGATTACCGTTGGGAAACACCATATATTTT. Protein: CASSQALQGLPLGNTIYF.

The DNA for the CDR3 is TGTGCCAGCAGTACGGGTCGGGGAGCTATCAGCACAGATACGCAGTATTTT. Translation gives CASSTGRGAISTDTQYF. V usage is TRBV7-3 and J usage is TRBJ2-3; D might be TRBD2 (5 bases). The CDR3 contains 17 residues. V lost 6 bases, J lost 0 bases, and 19 bases lay in between. The germline gives CDR1 SGHTA, CDR2 FQGTGA.

V is TRBV7-8 and J is TRBJ1-5; TRBD1 is a possible D gene (5 bases). The V end was cut by 0 bases, the J end by 0 bases, with 9 bases between. CDR3 length equals 16 residues. Germline lookup yields CDR1 SGHVS and CDR2 FQNEAQ. Here the CDR3 reads CASSLARRDSNQPQHF. CDR3 bases: TGTGCCAGCAGCTTAGCTCGCAGGGATAGCAATCAGCCCCAGCATTTT.

The chain has TRBV18 and TRBJ2-7, with D possibly being TRBD2 (5 bases). CDR3 size: 14 residues. Germline lookup yields CDR1 KGHSH and CDR2 LQKENI. V was pared by 3 bases and J by 3 bases, with 12 bases between. This CDR3 is CASSPATGSYEQYF. Here the CDR3 DNA reads TGTGCCAGCTCACCCGCCACGGGGAGCTACGAGCAGTACTTC. Variable domain in full (rest from reference TRBV18 and TRBJ2-7): NAGVMQNPRHLVRRRGQEARLRCSPMKGHSHVYWYRQLPEEGLKFMVYLQKENIIDESGMPKERFSAEFPKEGPSILRIQQVVRGDSAAYFCASSPATGSYEQYFGPGTRLTVT.

The CDR3 sequence is CASSAVTSGGLDTQYF. Written as DNA, the CDR3 is TGCGCCAGCAGCGCAGTGACTAGCGGGGGGTTGGATACGCAGTATTTT. This sequence joins TRBV4-3 and TRBJ2-3; 13 nucleotides align to TRBD2. The CDR3 loop spans 16 amino acids. Germline V gives CDR1 LGHNA, CDR2 YSLEER. V was pared by 5 bases and J by 6 bases, with 8 bases of the junction left unmatched.

The chain has TRBV9 and TRBJ2-2, with a tentative D call TRBD2 (6 bases). Trimming shortened V by 0 bases and J by 5 bases, and 14 bases separated the two germline ends. Per germline, CDR1 SGDLS and CDR2 YYNGEE. The CDR3 loop spans 16 amino acids. Here the CDR3 reads CASSVVGGQRTGELFF. As DNA, the CDR3 is TGTGCCAGCAGCGTAGTCGGGGGTCAGAGGACCGGGGAGCTGTTTTTT.

The chain combines TRBV11-2 with TRBJ2-2; D may be TRBD2 (6 bases). Germline V gene lookup returns CDR1 SGHAT and CDR2 FQNNGV. The CDR3 spans 14 residues. Trimming cost V 0 bases and J 4 bases, with 6 bases left between them. The CDR3 region is CASSLDSGTGELFF. In DNA, the CDR3 is TGTGCCAGCAGCTTAGATAGCGGCACCGGGGAGCTGTTTTTT.